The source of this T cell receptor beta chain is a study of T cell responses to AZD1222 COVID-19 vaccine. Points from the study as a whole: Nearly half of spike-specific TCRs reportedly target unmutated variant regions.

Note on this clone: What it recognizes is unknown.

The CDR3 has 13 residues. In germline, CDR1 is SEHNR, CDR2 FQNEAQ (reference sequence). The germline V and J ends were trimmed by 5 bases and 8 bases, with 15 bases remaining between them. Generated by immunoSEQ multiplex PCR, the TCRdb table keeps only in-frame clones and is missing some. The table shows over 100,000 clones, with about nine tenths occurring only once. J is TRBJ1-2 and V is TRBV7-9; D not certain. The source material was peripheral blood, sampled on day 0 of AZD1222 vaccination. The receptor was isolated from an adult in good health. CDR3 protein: CASSPGPAKGYTF. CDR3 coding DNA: TGTGCCAGCAGCCCGGGTCCCGCGAAGGGCTACACCTTC.